This TCR beta chain stems from a study of T cell responses to AZD1222 COVID-19 vaccine (dated by TCRdb to 2020 to 2023). About the investigation overall: Because spike-specific TCR depth and breadth did not differ between the two schedules, AZD1222 recipients who got a second dose at roughly 4 weeks were pooled with those who got a second dose at roughly 12 weeks. A total of just over 230 trial participants underwent TCR sequencing, of whom around 210 had received two doses of AZD1222 and 26 had received two doses of the MenACWY control vaccine. Trial participants were enrolled by age into 18-55, 56-69 and 70-plus year subgroups, with approximately 150, 28 and 58 TCR-sequenced participants respectively.

The CDR3 regions of human TCRbeta chains were analyzed by immunosequencing. In the source study's methods: TCRs in the repertoires were matched against a reference library of SARS-CoV-2-specific TCRs that had been generated with the MIRA antigen-specificity platform. Breadth meant the fraction of unique TCRs that were SARS-CoV-2-associated, whereas depth meant the fraction of total T cells that were SARS-CoV-2-associated. Using the MIRA data, each spike-specific TCR was assigned both to the spike region to which the TCR was reactive and to a CD4 or CD8 class. Log10-transformed breadth and depth values were compared by one-way ANOVA with Sidak's multiple comparisons tests. The clones in this table, taken by TCRdb from immuneACCESS, are in-frame only. Not every clone is retained; where verified, under half of the shortfall comes from an unresolved V gene, and the cause of the rest is unknown. V and J calls and clone size are copied from that table; D and trimming were computed from the DNA. Within this sample are fewer than 200,000 clones, with about 89% of them counted one time only. The ten largest clones take up under 2% of the sample.

The intended sense of this specimen's time point label: baseline before first vaccination. The vaccinee samples were drawn from two UK trials, COV001 and COV002, one of which was a single-blind randomized controlled phase 2/3 trial testing AZD1222 (ChAdOx1 nCoV-19) in healthy adults. Trial participant PBMC samples were collected at day 0 and day 28 after the second dose for TCRbeta chain sequencing. Of note for this clone: The antigen it recognizes is unknown. No qualities accompany the bases; no much larger clone lies one base away.

Per the germline V gene (reference sequence), SEHNR is the CDR1 and FQNEAQ is the CDR2. V is pared back by 1 base and J by 10 bases, with 14 bases lying between the germline termini. The CDR3 sequence holds 15 residues, the cysteine and phenylalanine included. The entry retains the CDR3 DNA only, 45 bases that are in frame from base 1. General conclusions and limits of the study: The vaccine-associated CD4 TCRs covered the entire spike protein, and the dominant responses fell in regions 160-218 and 743-854. Most participants were white British and females outnumbered males, and the authors suggested that clonal diversity may have been underestimated. After two AZD1222 doses, spike-specific TCR breadth and depth were significantly higher than at day 0 and than in MenACWY recipients. Reportedly, close to half of the unique spike-specific TCRs recognized epitopes lying outside the regions that are mutated in the B.1.351 and B.1.1.7 variants. In the small 56-69-year group, the increase in depth fell short of significance, most likely because of low power. No day 14 peak-response samples were available, so repertoires were characterized only after the peak T cell response. Conclusions about previously exposed vaccinees are limited, since just 5 to 7 AZD1222 recipients were seropositive for SARS-CoV-2 at baseline.

The clonotype originates from an adult in good health. The sample consisted of peripheral blood, taken on day 0 of AZD1222 vaccination. The chain uses TRBV7-9 and TRBJ1-6; no D segment can be confidently identified. The CDR3 reads as follows: CASSLGAINLSPLHF. Read as DNA, the sequence is TGTGCCAGCAGCTTAGGTGCTATTAACTTATCACCCCTCCACTTT. Here the CDR3 is joined to the reference TRBV7-9 and TRBJ1-6 genes, and the full variable domain is: DTGVSQNPRHKITKRGQNVTFRCDPISEHNRLYWYRQTLGQGPEFLTYFQNEAQLEKSRLLSDRFSAERPKGSFSTLEIQRTEQGDSAMYLCASSLGAINLSPLHFGNGTRLTVT.